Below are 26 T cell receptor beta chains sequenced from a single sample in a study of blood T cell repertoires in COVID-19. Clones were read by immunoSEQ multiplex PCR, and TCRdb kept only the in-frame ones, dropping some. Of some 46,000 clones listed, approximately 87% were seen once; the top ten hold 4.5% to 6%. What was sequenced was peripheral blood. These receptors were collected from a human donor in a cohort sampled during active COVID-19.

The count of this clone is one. This CDR3 reads CASSMSATDTQYF. CDR3 in DNA: TGTGCCAGTAGTATGAGCGCCACAGATACGCAGTATTTT. The rearrangement links TRBV19 to TRBJ2-3; D is unclear. The CDR3 has 13 amino acids. Germline-derived CDR1 and CDR2 are LNHDA and SQIVND (reference sequence). Trimming removed 3 bases at V and 2 bases at J, with 6 bases between.

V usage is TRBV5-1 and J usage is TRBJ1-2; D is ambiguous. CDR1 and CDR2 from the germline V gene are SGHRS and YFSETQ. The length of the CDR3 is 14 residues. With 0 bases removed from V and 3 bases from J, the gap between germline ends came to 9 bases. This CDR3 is CASSLVANDYGYTF. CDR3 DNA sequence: TGCGCCAGCAGCTTGGTGGCCAACGACTATGGCTACACCTTC.

CDR3 amino acids: CASSSLGAAQRDTQYF. In nucleotides, the CDR3 is TGTGCCAGCAGCTCCCTGGGGGCGGCTCAACGAGATACGCAGTATTTT. This chain uses TRBV5-4 with TRBJ2-3, with D possibly being TRBD1 (6 bases). Trimming took 3 bases from V and 5 from J, leaving 19 bases between them. The CDR3 has 16 amino acids. Per the germline V gene, CDR1 is SGHNT and CDR2 is YYREEE (reference sequence).

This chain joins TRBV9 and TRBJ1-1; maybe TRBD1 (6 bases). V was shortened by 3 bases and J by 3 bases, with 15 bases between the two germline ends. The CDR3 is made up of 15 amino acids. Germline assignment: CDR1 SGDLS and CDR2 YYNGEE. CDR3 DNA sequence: TGTGCCAGCAGCGGGTCCCAGGGGCTGGACACTGAAGCTTTCTTT. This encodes CASSGSQGLDTEAFF. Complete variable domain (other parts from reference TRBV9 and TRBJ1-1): DSGVTQTPKHLITATGQRVTLRCSPRSGDLSVYWYQQSLDQGLQFLIQYYNGEERAKGNILERFSAQQFPDLHSELNLSSLELGDSALYFCASSGSQGLDTEAFFGQGTRLTVV.

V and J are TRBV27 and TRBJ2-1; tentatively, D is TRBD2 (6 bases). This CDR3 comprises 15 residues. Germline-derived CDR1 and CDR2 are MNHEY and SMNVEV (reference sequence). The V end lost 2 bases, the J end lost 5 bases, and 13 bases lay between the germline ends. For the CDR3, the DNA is TGTGCCAGCAGTTTAGGAGTAGCGGCGAACAATGAGCAGTTCTTC. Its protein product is CASSLGVAANNEQFF.

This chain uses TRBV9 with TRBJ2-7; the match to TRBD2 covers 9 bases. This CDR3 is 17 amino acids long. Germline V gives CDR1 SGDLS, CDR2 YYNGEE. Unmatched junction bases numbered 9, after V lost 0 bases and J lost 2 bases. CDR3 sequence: CASSVGIGAGGPYEQYF. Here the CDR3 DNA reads TGTGCCAGCAGCGTAGGGATAGGAGCGGGGGGACCCTACGAGCAGTACTTC.

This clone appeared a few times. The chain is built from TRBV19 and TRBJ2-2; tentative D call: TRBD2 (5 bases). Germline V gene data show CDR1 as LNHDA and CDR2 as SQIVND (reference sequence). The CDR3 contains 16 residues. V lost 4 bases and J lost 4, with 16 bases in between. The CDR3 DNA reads TGTGCCAGTAGTAGAGTGAGGGATTCGACCACCGGGGAGCTGTTTTTT. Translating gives CASSRVRDSTTGELFF.

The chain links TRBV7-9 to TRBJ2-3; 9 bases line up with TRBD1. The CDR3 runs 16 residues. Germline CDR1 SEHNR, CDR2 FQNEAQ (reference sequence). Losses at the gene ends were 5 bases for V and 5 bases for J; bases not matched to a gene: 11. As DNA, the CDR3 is TGTGCCAGCAGCCTCAGGACAGGGGAGCTTCAAGATACGCAGTATTTT. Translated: CASSLRTGELQDTQYF.

This chain's CDR3 is CASSSRGPPTEAFF. CDR3 nucleotide sequence: TGTGCCAGTAGCAGCAGGGGCCCACCCACTGAAGCTTTCTTT. The V call is TRBV19, the J call TRBJ1-1; TRBD1 might be the D (6 bases). Looked up from germline, CDR1 is LNHDA and CDR2 is SQIVND (reference sequence). CDR3 size: 14 residues. The V and J ends lost 6 bases and 4 bases respectively, with 15 bases between them.

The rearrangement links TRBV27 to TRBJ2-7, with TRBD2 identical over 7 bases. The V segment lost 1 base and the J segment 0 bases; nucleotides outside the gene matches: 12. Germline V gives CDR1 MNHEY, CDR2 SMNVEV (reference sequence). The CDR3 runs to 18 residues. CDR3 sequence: CASSLLPSGGRSSYEQYF. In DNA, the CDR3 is TGTGCCAGCAGTTTATTACCTAGCGGAGGCAGAAGCTCCTACGAGCAGTACTTC.

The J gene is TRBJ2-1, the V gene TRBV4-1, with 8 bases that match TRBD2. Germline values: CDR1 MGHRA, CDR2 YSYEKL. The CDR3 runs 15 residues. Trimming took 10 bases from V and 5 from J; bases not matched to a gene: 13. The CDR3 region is CANTSGGGKDNEQFF. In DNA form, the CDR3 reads TGCGCCAACACTAGCGGAGGGGGGAAAGACAATGAGCAGTTCTTC.

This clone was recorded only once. The CDR3 nucleotides read TGTGCCAGCAGTTACGGCAGATCCTCTGGAAACACCATATATTTT. Protein product: CASSYGRSSGNTIYF. The chain has TRBV6-5 and TRBJ1-3, with no clear D. The length of the CDR3 is 15 residues. Trimming stripped 2 bases from V and 0 bases from J, with 8 bases between. Germline V gene sequence: CDR1 MNHEY, CDR2 SVGAGI.

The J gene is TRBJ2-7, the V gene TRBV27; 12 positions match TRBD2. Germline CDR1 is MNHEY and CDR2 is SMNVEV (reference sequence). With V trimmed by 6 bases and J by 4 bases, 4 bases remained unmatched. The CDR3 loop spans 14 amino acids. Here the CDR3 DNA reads TGTGCCAGCAGCCAGACTAGCGGGAGTTACGAGCAGTACTTC. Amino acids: CASSQTSGSYEQYF.

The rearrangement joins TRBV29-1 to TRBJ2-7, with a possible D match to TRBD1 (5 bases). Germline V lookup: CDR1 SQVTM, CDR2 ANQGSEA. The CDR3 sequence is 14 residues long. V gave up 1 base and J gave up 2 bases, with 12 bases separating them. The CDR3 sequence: CSVEGGTLTYEQYF. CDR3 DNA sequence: TGCAGCGTTGAAGGGGGCACCTTAACCTACGAGCAGTACTTC.

Here the CDR3 reads CASSLGTSVYNEQFF. CDR3 nucleotides: TGTGCCAGCAGCTTAGGGACTAGCGTTTACAATGAGCAGTTCTTC. The genes are TRBV7-2 and TRBJ2-1; TRBD2 matches at 9 bases. Germline-derived CDR1 and CDR2 are SGHTA and FQGNSA. The length of the CDR3 is 15 residues. V trimming: 1 base; J trimming: 4 bases; junction bases outside the gene matches: 2.

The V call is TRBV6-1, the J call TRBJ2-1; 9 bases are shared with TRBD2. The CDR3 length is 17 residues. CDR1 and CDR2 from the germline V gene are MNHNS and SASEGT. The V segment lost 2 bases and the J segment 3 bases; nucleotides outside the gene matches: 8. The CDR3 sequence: CASSESLAGWSYNEQFF. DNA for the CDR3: TGTGCCAGCAGTGAAAGTCTAGCGGGATGGAGCTACAATGAGCAGTTCTTC.

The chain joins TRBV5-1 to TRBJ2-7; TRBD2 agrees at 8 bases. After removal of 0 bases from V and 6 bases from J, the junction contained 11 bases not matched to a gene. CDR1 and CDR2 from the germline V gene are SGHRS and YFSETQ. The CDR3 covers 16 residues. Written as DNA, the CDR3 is TGCGCCAGCAGCTTGGCCGGGCGTGGGCTAGCGGGCGAGCAGTACTTC. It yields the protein CASSLAGRGLAGEQYF. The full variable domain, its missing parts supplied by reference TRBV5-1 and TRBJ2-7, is KAGVTQTPRYLIKTRGQQVTLSCSPISGHRSVSWYQQTPGQGLQFLFEYFSETQRNKGNFPGRFSGRQFSNSRSEMNVSTLELGDSALYLCASSLAGRGLAGEQYFGPGTRLTVT.

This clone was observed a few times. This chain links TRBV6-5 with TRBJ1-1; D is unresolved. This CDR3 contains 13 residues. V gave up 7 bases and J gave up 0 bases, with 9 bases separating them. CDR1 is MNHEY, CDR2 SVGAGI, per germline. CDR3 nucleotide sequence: TGTGCCAGCACCGACACTTTGAACACTGAAGCTTTCTTT. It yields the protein CASTDTLNTEAFF.

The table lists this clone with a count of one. In DNA, the CDR3 is TGTGCCAGCAGCTCCCCGACAGGGATCGCCTACGAGCAGTACTTC. This translates into CASSSPTGIAYEQYF. The chain joins TRBV7-9 to TRBJ2-7; TRBD1 matches at 7 bases. Germline V gene lookup returns CDR1 SEHNR and CDR2 FQNEAQ (reference sequence). The CDR3 length is 15 residues. J lost 2 bases, V lost 4 bases, and 8 bases had no gene match. Full variable domain (remainder filled in from reference TRBV7-9 and TRBJ2-7): DTGVSQNPRHKITKRGQNVTFRCDPISEHNRLYWYRQTLGQGPEFLTYFQNEAQLEKSRLLSDRFSAERPKGSFSTLEIQRTEQGDSAMYLCASSSPTGIAYEQYFGPGTRLTVT.

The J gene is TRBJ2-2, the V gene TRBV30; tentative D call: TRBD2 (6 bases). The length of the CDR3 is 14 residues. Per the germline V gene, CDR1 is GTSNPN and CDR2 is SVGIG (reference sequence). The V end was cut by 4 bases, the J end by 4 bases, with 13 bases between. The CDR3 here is CAWTETRVTGELFF. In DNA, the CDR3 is TGTGCCTGGACCGAGACTAGGGTCACCGGGGAGCTGTTTTTT.

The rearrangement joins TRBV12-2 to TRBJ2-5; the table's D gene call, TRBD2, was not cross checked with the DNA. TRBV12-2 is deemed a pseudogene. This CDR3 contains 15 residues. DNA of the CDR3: TGTGCAAGTCGAAGATCGGCGGGGGATGGAGAGACCCAGTACTTC. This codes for CASRRSAGDGETQYF.

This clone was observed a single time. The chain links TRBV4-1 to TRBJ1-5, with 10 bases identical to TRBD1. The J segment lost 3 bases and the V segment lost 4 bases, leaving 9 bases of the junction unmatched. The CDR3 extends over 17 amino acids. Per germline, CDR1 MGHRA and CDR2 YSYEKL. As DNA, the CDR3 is TGCGCCAGCAGCCCGTGGGACAGGGGAGGGGACAATCAGCCCCAGCATTTT. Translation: CASSPWDRGGDNQPQHF.

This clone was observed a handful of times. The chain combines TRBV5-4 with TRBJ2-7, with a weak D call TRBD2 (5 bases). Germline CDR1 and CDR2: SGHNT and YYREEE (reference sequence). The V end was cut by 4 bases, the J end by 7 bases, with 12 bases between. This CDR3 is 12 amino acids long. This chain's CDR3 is CASSPAGREQYF. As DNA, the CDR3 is TGTGCCAGCAGCCCGGCGGGCCGGGAGCAGTACTTC. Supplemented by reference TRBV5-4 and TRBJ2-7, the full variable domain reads ETGVTQSPTHLIKTRGQQVTLRCSSQSGHNTVSWYQQALGQGPQFIFQYYREEENGRGNFPPRFSGLQFPNYSSELNVNALELDDSALYLCASSPAGREQYFGPGTRLTVT.

The DNA for the CDR3 is TGTGCCAGCAGCGTAGAGGCCGGGACTAGCGGTACGCAGTATTTT. This encodes CASSVEAGTSGTQYF. V and J are TRBV9 and TRBJ2-3; 11 nucleotides agree with TRBD2. Germline V gives CDR1 SGDLS, CDR2 YYNGEE. V lost 0 bases to trimming and J lost 8 bases; unmatched junction nucleotides: 5. This CDR3 spans 15 amino acids.

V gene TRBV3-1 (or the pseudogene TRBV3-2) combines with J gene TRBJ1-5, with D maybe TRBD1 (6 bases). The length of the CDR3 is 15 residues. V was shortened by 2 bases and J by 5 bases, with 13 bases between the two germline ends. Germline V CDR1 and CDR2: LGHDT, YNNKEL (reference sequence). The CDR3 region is CASSQKGVSDQPQHF. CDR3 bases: TGTGCCAGCAGCCAAAAGGGGGTGAGCGATCAGCCCCAGCATTTT.

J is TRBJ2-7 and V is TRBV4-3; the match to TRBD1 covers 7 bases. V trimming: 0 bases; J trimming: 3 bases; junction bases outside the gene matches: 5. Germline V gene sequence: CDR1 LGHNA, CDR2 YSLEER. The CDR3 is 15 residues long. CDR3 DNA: TGCGCCAGCAGCCAAGAGAGCAGGGGGTTCTACGAGCAGTACTTC. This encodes CASSQESRGFYEQYF.